The next 7 T cell receptor beta chains were all read from a single sample in a study of blood T cell repertoires in COVID-19. Here immunoSEQ multiplex PCR was the method, and the copy in TCRdb shows in-frame clones only, minus some. The repertoire holds more than 95,000 clones, with 89% as singletons. The sample taken for sequencing was peripheral blood. The receptors here all came from a woman aged 55-69 years with acute or convalescent COVID-19.

The genes are TRBV18 and TRBJ1-1; D not resolved. V shed 0 bases and J shed 4 bases, with 9 bases lying between them. The CDR3 has 14 residues. Germline values: CDR1 KGHSH, CDR2 LQKENI. The CDR3 sequence is CASSPPNKITEAFF. In DNA form, the CDR3 reads TGTGCCAGCTCACCACCGAACAAGATCACTGAAGCTTTCTTT.

The V gene is TRBV11-3, the J gene TRBJ2-5, with TRBD1 identical over 8 bases. V lost 4 bases to trimming and J lost 4 bases; unmatched junction nucleotides: 11. Germline CDR1 is SGHNT and CDR2 is YENEEA. The CDR3 covers 16 residues. As DNA, the CDR3 is TGTGCCAGCAGCTCTCGGACTGGACAGGGCGTAGAGACCCAGTACTTC. This codes for CASSSRTGQGVETQYF. The complete variable domain, with remaining parts taken from reference TRBV11-3 and TRBJ2-5, reads EAGVVQSPRYKIIEKKQPVAFWCNPISGHNTLYWYLQNLGQGPELLIRYENEEAVDDSQLPKDRFSAERLKGVDSTLKIQPAELGDSAVYLCASSSRTGQGVETQYFGPGTRLLVL.

This clone has just one count. V gene TRBV7-8 combines with J gene TRBJ1-6, with D unresolved. The V end was cut by 4 bases, the J end by 3 bases, with 19 bases between. The germline V gene encodes CDR1 SGHVS and CDR2 FQNEAQ. The CDR3 sequence is 18 residues long. The DNA for the CDR3 is TGTGCCAGCAGCTCCTGGGTGAGGGATTCCTTCTATAATTCACCCCTCCACTTT. This sequence encodes CASSSWVRDSFYNSPLHF.

This chain joins TRBV11-2 and TRBJ2-5; 10 bases are shared with TRBD1. The germline CDR1 and CDR2 sequences are SGHAT and FQNNGV. This CDR3 has 16 amino acids. V dropped 4 bases and J dropped 4; count of bases not matched to a gene: 9. CDR3 residues: CASSSTGTGVPETQYF. The DNA of the CDR3 is TGTGCCAGCAGCTCTACCGGGACAGGGGTCCCAGAGACCCAGTACTTC. Looking up the rest from reference TRBV11-2 and TRBJ2-5 gives the full variable domain: EAGVAQSPRYKIIEKRQSVAFWCNPISGHATLYWYQQILGQGPKLLIQFQNNGVVDDSQLPKDRFSAERLKGVDSTLKIQPAKLEDSAVYLCASSSTGTGVPETQYFGPGTRLLVL.

This CDR3 is CSGRTSYNTEAFF. The CDR3 region has the DNA TGCAGCGGAAGGACATCCTATAACACTGAAGCTTTCTTT. The J gene is TRBJ1-1, the V gene TRBV29-1; TRBD1 might be the D (5 bases). V was clipped by 7 bases and J by 2 bases, with 14 bases between them. The CDR3 has 13 amino acids. Germline loops: CDR1 SQVTM, CDR2 ANQGSEA.

The chain is built from TRBV7-2 and TRBJ2-1, with TRBD2 identical over 12 bases. J lost 10 bases, V lost 3 bases, and 10 bases had no gene match. Germline CDR1 is SGHTA and CDR2 is FQGNSA. The CDR3 is made up of 16 amino acids. Here the CDR3 DNA reads TGTGCCAGCAGCTTGGGACTAGCGGGTTGGAACGGCGAGCAGTTCTTC. It codes for CASSLGLAGWNGEQFF.

This chain uses TRBV2 with TRBJ1-1, with unresolved D. Trimming took 7 bases from V and 4 from J, leaving 13 bases between them. Germline CDR1 and CDR2: SNHLY and FYNNEI. The CDR3 runs to 13 residues. CDR3 sequence (DNA): TGTGCCAGCATCGGAGACCCCGGCACTGAAGCTTTCTTT. Protein sequence: CASIGDPGTEAFF.